The source of this T cell receptor (beta chain) is a study of T cells in Graves' hyperthyroidism and ophthalmopathy. This clonotype was counted a few times. Not enrolled were patients with uncontrolled infection, other autoimmune disease, pregnancy or lactation. It was at first hyperthyroidism diagnosis, before any ophthalmopathy symptoms, that the blood sample was taken. RNA transcripts provided the source from which TCR beta CDR3 regions were amplified. The HTBI primer set served for first-round RT-PCR of the TCR CDR3. TCRdb recomputed calls from the multiplex PCR reads with MiXCR, one row per CDR3 protein. The sample gives around 250,000 distinct CDR3 sequences, about 15% of which show up once; roughly 13% is in the top ten. The receptor was derived from a woman aged 40 to 55 with Graves' hyperthyroidism that later progressed to Graves' ophthalmopathy. The sequencing sample was made of blood.

The CDR3 protein is CASSQLTGVLMNTEAFF. The DNA of the CDR3 is TGTGCCAGCAGCCAACTGACAGGCGTCCTCATGAACACTGAAGCTTTCTTT. The rearrangement links TRBV6-1 to TRBJ1-1, with D possibly TRBD1 on 6 matching bases. Trimming shortened V by 6 bases and J by 0 bases, and 20 bases separated the two germline ends. This CDR3 contains 17 residues. Germline loops: CDR1 MNHNS, CDR2 SASEGT.